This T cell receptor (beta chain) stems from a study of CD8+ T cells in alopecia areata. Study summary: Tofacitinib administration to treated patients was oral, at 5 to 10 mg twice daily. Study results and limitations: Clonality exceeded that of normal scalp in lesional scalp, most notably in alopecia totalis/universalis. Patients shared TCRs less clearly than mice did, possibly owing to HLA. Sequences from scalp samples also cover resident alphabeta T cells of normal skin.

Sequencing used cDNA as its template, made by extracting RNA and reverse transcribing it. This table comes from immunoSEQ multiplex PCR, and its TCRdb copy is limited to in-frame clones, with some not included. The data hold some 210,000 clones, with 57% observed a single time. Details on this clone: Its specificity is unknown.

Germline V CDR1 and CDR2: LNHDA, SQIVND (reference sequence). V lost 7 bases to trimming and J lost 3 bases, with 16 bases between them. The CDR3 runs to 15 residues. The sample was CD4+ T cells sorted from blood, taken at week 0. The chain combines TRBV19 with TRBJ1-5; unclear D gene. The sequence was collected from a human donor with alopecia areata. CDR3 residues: CASTPTGGINQPQHF. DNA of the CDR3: TGTGCCAGTACCCCCACCGGCGGTATCAATCAGCCCCAGCATTTT.